These T cell receptor beta chains were read from a single sample in a study of OX40 agonist ivuxolimab in advanced cancers. Generated by immunoSEQ multiplex PCR, the TCRdb table keeps only in-frame clones and is missing some. The repertoire holds approximately 80,000 clones, with roughly 87% as singletons. Sample: CD4+ or CD8+ T cells sorted from blood, taken in a trial of the OX40 agonist ivuxolimab. These receptors all stem from an adult with an advanced solid tumor such as melanoma, head and neck, liver or kidney cancer. CDR3s include the opening cysteine and the closing phenylalanine or tryptophan. The D gene is left open where the match is weak. A row's size may be missing; if present it is once, few, many or a size class.

CDR3 DNA: TGTGCCAGTAGTATTGTCCAGGCTCGGAACATTCAGTACTTC; CDR3 protein: CASSIVQARNIQYF; clone size: -; V gene: TRBV19; D gene: -; J gene: TRBJ2-4
CDR3 DNA: TGTGCCAGCAGTATGCCGGGAGCCCCATACGAGCAGTACTTC; CDR3 protein: CASSMPGAPYEQYF; clone size: once; V gene: TRBV27; D gene: -; J gene: TRBJ2-7
CDR3 DNA: TGTGCCAGCAGCTTACGGCACTCTGGAAACACCATATATTTT; CDR3 protein: CASSLRHSGNTIYF; clone size: -; V gene: TRBV7-2; D gene: -; J gene: TRBJ1-3
CDR3 DNA: TGTGCCAGCAGTGAAGCTGCTACATCTCCGCCCTACAATGAGCAGTTCTTC; CDR3 protein: CASSEAATSPPYNEQFF; clone size: -; V gene: TRBV6-1; D gene: -; J gene: TRBJ2-1
CDR3 DNA: TGTGCCAGCAGCTTAGTTGCGGGGCGCAGTACTGAAGCTTTCTTT; CDR3 protein: CASSLVAGRSTEAFF; clone size: few; V gene: TRBV7-9; D gene: -; J gene: TRBJ1-1
CDR3 DNA: TGTGCCAGCAGCTTGGCCGGGACTAGCGGGGGTGAGACCCAGTACTTC; CDR3 protein: CASSLAGTSGGETQYF; clone size: -; V gene: TRBV5-4; D gene: TRBD2; J gene: TRBJ2-5
CDR3 DNA: TGCGCCAGCAGCTCGACCCCGCCGGCCGGGGAGCTGTTTTTT; CDR3 protein: CASSSTPPAGELFF; clone size: few; V gene: TRBV5-1; D gene: -; J gene: TRBJ2-2
CDR3 DNA: TGCGCCAGCAGCTTGACAGGGACCCGGACCTCCTACGAGCAGTACTTC; CDR3 protein: CASSLTGTRTSYEQYF; clone size: -; V gene: TRBV5-1; D gene: -; J gene: TRBJ2-7
CDR3 DNA: TGTGCCAGCAGCTTGCAAGGACTAGTTGGCGAGACCCAGTACTTC; CDR3 protein: CASSLQGLVGETQYF; clone size: -; V gene: TRBV11-2; D gene: TRBD2; J gene: TRBJ2-5
CDR3 DNA: TGTGCCAGTAGGACAGGGGGCGCATGGACTGAAGCTTTCTTT; CDR3 protein: CASRTGGAWTEAFF; clone size: -; V gene: TRBV19; D gene: TRBD1; J gene: TRBJ1-1
CDR3 DNA: TGTGCCAGCTCACCGACGGAGACAGGGTATCAGTCGAGCACTGAAGCTTTCTTT; CDR3 protein: CASSPTETGYQSSTEAFF; clone size: -; V gene: TRBV18; D gene: TRBD1; J gene: TRBJ1-1
CDR3 DNA: TGCGCCAGCAGCTCGCTGCGGCAGGGGGTTCCTGAAGCTTTCTTT; CDR3 protein: CASSSLRQGVPEAFF; clone size: -; V gene: TRBV5-1; D gene: TRBD1; J gene: TRBJ1-1
CDR3 DNA: TGTGCCAGCAGCCAACGCAGACAGGGGGCTACAATCTCTGGGGCCAACGTCCTGACTTTC; CDR3 protein: CASSQRRQGATISGANVLTF; clone size: -; V gene: TRBV14; D gene: TRBD1; J gene: TRBJ2-6
CDR3 DNA: TGTGCCACCAGTCCACAGGTTGGCTACGAGCAGTACTTC; CDR3 protein: CATSPQVGYEQYF; clone size: -; V gene: TRBV15; D gene: -; J gene: TRBJ2-7